This T cell receptor beta chain was profiled in a study of cytomegalovirus exposure and HLA in healthy donors. Regarding the study as a whole: Most of the TCR beta V segments (in an earlier analysis) were productive either about 87% or about 30% of the time.

Germline-derived CDR1 and CDR2 are SGHAT and FQNNGV. The V and J ends lost 5 bases and 8 bases respectively, with 19 bases between them. The CDR3 is made up of 16 amino acids. The PCR contained 60 Vbeta and 13 Jbeta primers. TCRdb's table, derived via immunoSEQ multiplex PCR, lists solely in-frame clones and lacks some. The repertoire consists of about 240,000 clones, with roughly 87% occurring once and the leading ten covering 4.5% to 6%. About this clone: Its target is not known.

This receptor was identified in a woman in her 40s in good health and CMV-seropositive. The V and J genes are TRBV11-2 and TRBJ1-6, with D possibly being TRBD1 (5 bases). The specimen was PBMCs. The CDR3 DNA is TGTGCCAGCAGCCTTACAGGCCAAACTTACCATTCACCCCTCCACTTT. It encodes CASSLTGQTYHSPLHF.